This T cell receptor (beta chain) was captured by sequencing in a study of blood T cell repertoires in COVID-19. Study in general: Whether acute or convalescent, the COVID-19 samples came from the United States, Italy and Spain. From T cells, B-cell-depleted T cells, or PBMCs came the material, which was cDNA or gDNA.

Between the trimmed V and J ends, which lost 5 bases and 5 bases, there was a span of 7 bases. The CDR3 is 11 residues long. CDR1 SGHRS and CDR2 YFSETQ come from the germline V gene. Per the original data handling: Estimates of nucleated cell counts were drawn from the amplification of reference gene primers. Repertoires were generated with immunoSEQ multiplex PCR, while TCRdb's copy carries only in-frame clones and drops some. V and J calls plus clone size are reproduced from that table; the DNA served to infer D and trimming. The sample holds more than 55,000 clones; about 92% are singletons and the top ten take roughly 4.5%.

The sample taken for sequencing was peripheral blood. The rearrangement joins TRBV5-1 to TRBJ2-5, with D unclear. This clonotype was sampled from a man aged 50-60 years with active COVID-19. CDR3 nucleotides: TGCGCCAGCAGGATAGATGAGACCCAGTACTTC. Translating gives CASRIDETQYF.